A single sample is the source of the 10 T cell receptor beta chains below, sequenced in a study of T cells in localized non-small cell lung cancer. Assay: immunoSEQ multiplex PCR; the TCRdb copy retains only in-frame clones and omits some. Of around 3,500 clones listed, around a quarter were seen once; the top ten hold around 7%. The material sequenced was lung tumor tissue, taken before any cancer treatment. The receptor set was obtained from a woman aged 40-75 years with stage I lung adenocarcinoma.

The rearrangement uses TRBV6-8 and TRBJ2-1; 9 nucleotides agree with TRBD2. V was clipped by 0 bases and J by 6 bases; unmatched bases: 6. This CDR3 region has 16 residues. Germline CDR1 reads MNHGY; CDR2 reads SAAAGT. CDR3 DNA sequence: TGTGCCAGCAGTTACTCGGCTGGACTAGCGCTCAATGAGCAGTTCTTC. Amino acid sequence: CASSYSAGLALNEQFF.

The V and J genes are TRBV14 and TRBJ1-1; no firm D call. V gave up 0 bases and J gave up 11 bases, with 19 bases separating them. This CDR3 has 15 amino acids. The germline V gene encodes CDR1 SGHDN and CDR2 FVKESK. The CDR3 sequence is CASSQDEWTISWAFF. The CDR3 nucleotides read TGTGCCAGCAGCCAAGATGAGTGGACTATTTCTTGGGCTTTCTTT. The full variable domain, in which reference TRBV14 and TRBJ1-1 provide the parts outside the CDR3, is EAGVTQFPSHSVIEKGQTVTLRCDPISGHDNLYWYRRVMGKEIKFLLHFVKESKQDESGMPNNRFLAERTGGTYSTLKVQPAELEDSGVYFCASSQDEWTISWAFFGQGTRLTVV.

This clone was seen only a few times. The chain couples TRBV15 to TRBJ1-1; D remains unclear. Germline V gene data show CDR1 as LNHNV and CDR2 as YYDKDF (reference sequence). The CDR3 is 16 residues long. V gave up 0 bases and J gave up 0 bases, with 11 bases separating them. The CDR3 DNA reads as TGTGCCACCAGCAGAGATTCCGGTGGGGTGAACACTGAAGCTTTCTTT. It translates to CATSRDSGGVNTEAFF. Based on the CDR3 plus reference TRBV15 and TRBJ1-1, the full variable domain is DAMVIQNPRYQVTQFGKPVTLSCSQTLNHNVMYWYQQKSSQAPKLLFHYYDKDFNNEADTPDNFQSRRPNTSFCFLDIRSPGLGDTAMYLCATSRDSGGVNTEAFFGQGTRLTVV.

The chain couples TRBV6-7 to TRBJ2-4, with a possible D match to TRBD2 (6 bases). TRBV6-7 is recorded as an ORF, its role being uncertain. Trimming stripped 5 bases from V and 1 base from J, with 21 bases between. The CDR3 loop spans 18 amino acids. In nucleotides, the CDR3 is TGTGCCAGCAGTGACAAATCTTGGGGGGACTCGGCCAAAAACATTCAGTACTTC. This codes for CASSDKSWGDSAKNIQYF.

The chain links TRBV6-8 to TRBJ1-3; TRBD1 matches at 9 bases. Looked up from germline, CDR1 is MNHGY and CDR2 is SAAAGT. The CDR3 sequence is 14 residues long. V shed 6 bases, J shed 8 bases, and the junction held 8 bases outside the gene matches. CDR3 residues: CASSIQGAGYTIYF. In DNA, the CDR3 is TGTGCCAGCAGCATACAGGGGGCTGGTTACACCATATATTTT.

This clone was observed a handful of times. In DNA form, the CDR3 reads TGTGCCAGCAGTTCCACCAACTCCTACGAGCAGTACTTC. Translating it yields CASSSTNSYEQYF. This chain joins TRBV6-8 and TRBJ2-7; D remains ambiguous. Germline loops: CDR1 MNHGY, CDR2 SAAAGT. The V gene lost 4 bases and the J gene lost 0 bases, with 7 bases spanning the gap. The CDR3 sequence is 13 residues long.

V and J are TRBV15 and TRBJ1-1, with 9 bases that match TRBD1. Germline V gene sequence: CDR1 LNHNV, CDR2 YYDKDF (reference sequence). V was clipped by 0 bases and J by 4 bases; unmatched bases: 3. The CDR3 runs to 15 residues. The CDR3 here is CATSRDLTGGTEAFF. The DNA of the CDR3 is TGTGCCACCAGCAGAGATCTGACAGGGGGCACTGAAGCTTTCTTT.

The genes are TRBV18 and TRBJ2-1, with TRBD2 identical over 9 bases. The V segment lost 3 bases and the J segment 9 bases; nucleotides outside the gene matches: 9. The CDR3 has 15 residues. Germline V gene data show CDR1 as KGHSH and CDR2 as LQKENI. In DNA, the CDR3 is TGTGCCAGCTCACCGGCTAGCGGGGTTGGGAGTGAGCAGTTCTTC. Translating gives CASSPASGVGSEQFF.

This clone is termed medium-sized. The CDR3 bases are TGTGCCACCAGCAGTAACACGGGGGGTTACGAGCAGTACTTC. This codes for CATSSNTGGYEQYF. The chain uses TRBV15 and TRBJ2-7; 7 positions match TRBD2. The trim removed 3 bases at V and 4 bases at J, leaving 6 bases unmatched. The CDR3 extends over 14 amino acids. In germline, CDR1 is LNHNV, CDR2 YYDKDF (reference sequence).

This clone was seen a few times. The rearrangement uses TRBV6-8 and TRBJ1-6; 9 bases are a match to TRBD1. Germline CDR1 MNHGY, CDR2 SAAAGT. The CDR3 loop spans 18 amino acids. Unmatched junction bases numbered 14, after V lost 2 bases and J lost 9 bases. This CDR3 is CASSYPDAGTGWGSPLHF. The DNA for the CDR3 is TGTGCCAGCAGTTACCCAGACGCCGGGACAGGGTGGGGTTCACCCCTCCACTTT.